One and the same sample provided the 4 T cell receptor beta chains below, sequenced in a study of T cell responses to AZD1222 COVID-19 vaccine. TCRdb's copy holds only in-frame clones and misses some; the assay was immunoSEQ multiplex PCR. The top ten clones hold over 1.5% of a sample with about 130,000 clones, around nine tenths of them seen once. Sequences were derived from peripheral blood, sampled on day 0 of AZD1222 vaccination. All receptors come from an adult in good health.

The sample holds a few counts of this clone. The J gene is TRBJ1-4, the V gene TRBV19; D call uncertain. The CDR3 runs to 11 residues. Germline-derived CDR1 and CDR2 are LNHDA and SQIVND (reference sequence). The ends were cut back, 4 bases at V and 6 bases at J, with 3 bases in the middle. The CDR3 is CASSTYEKLFF. DNA for the CDR3: TGTGCCAGTAGTACCTATGAAAAACTGTTTTTT. Based on the CDR3 plus reference TRBV19 and TRBJ1-4, the full variable domain is DGGITQSPKYLFRKEGQNVTLSCEQNLNHDAMYWYRQDPGQGLRLIYYSQIVNDFQKGDIAEGYSVSREKKESFPLTVTSAQKNPTAFYLCASSTYEKLFFGSGTQLSVL.

V is TRBV7-2 and J is TRBJ1-5; TRBD1 might be the D (6 bases). CDR3 length: 14 residues. The germline V and J ends were trimmed by 5 bases and 7 bases, with 15 bases remaining between them. The germline V gene encodes CDR1 SGHTA and CDR2 FQGNSA. The CDR3 loop reads CASSPPSGGQPQHF. For the CDR3, the DNA is TGTGCCAGCAGCCCACCGTCCGGGGGCCAGCCCCAGCATTTT.

This chain connects TRBV6-2 or TRBV6-3 to TRBJ2-7, with a possible D match to TRBD1 (7 bases). V lost 2 bases and J 6 bases, leaving 20 bases between the germline ends. The CDR3 loop spans 16 amino acids. Germline V gene sequence: CDR1 MNHEY, CDR2 SVGEGT. In nucleotides, the CDR3 is TGTGCCAGCAGTTACGATGGGAGCGGCAGGGGGGCCGAGCAGTACTTC. Protein sequence: CASSYDGSGRGAEQYF.

The genes are TRBV19 and TRBJ2-3; no clear D gene. This CDR3 is 15 amino acids long. V dropped 2 bases and J dropped 2 bases, with 11 bases sitting between them. Germline assignment: CDR1 LNHDA and CDR2 SQIVND (reference sequence). Here the CDR3 reads CASSIPLGDTDTQYF. CDR3 in DNA: TGTGCCAGTAGTATACCGCTCGGAGACACAGATACGCAGTATTTT.